This is a list of T cell receptor beta chains from one sample in a study of radiation and T cells in renal cell carcinoma. The table came from immunoSEQ multiplex PCR; TCRdb's copy has only in-frame clones and leaves some out. Found here are about 95,000 clones, 75% to 90% of them singletons; the top ten hold about 7.9%. The sample in question was blood, obtained from a patient whose treatment included radiotherapy and nephrectomy. All receptors come from a man aged 50-60 years with renal cell carcinoma. The CDR3 runs from the conserved cysteine through the conserved F or W. A D gene is named only where the DNA matches it firmly. Only some rows state a clone size, as once, few, many or a class for expanded clones.

CASSKASGGVDIQYF,TGTGCCAGCAGCAAAGCCAGCGGGGGGGTTGACATTCAGTACTTC,TRBJ2-4,TRBV21-1,NA,NA
CASSLGRGKDTQYF,TGCGCCAGCAGCTTGGGGAGGGGTAAAGATACGCAGTATTTT,TRBJ2-3,TRBV5-1,NA,NA
CASSPPAGQGTEAFF,TGTGCCAGCAGCCCGCCTGCCGGACAGGGCACTGAAGCTTTCTTT,TRBJ1-1,TRBV11-1,once,TRBD1
CASSFGAPTRGYTF,TGTGCCAGCAGCTTTGGGGCCCCTACCCGGGGCTACACCTTC,TRBJ1-2,TRBV7-9,NA,NA
CASSLANGYQETQYF,TGTGCCAGCAGCTTAGCGAACGGCTATCAAGAGACCCAGTACTTC,TRBJ2-5,TRBV7-9,NA,NA
CASSSRDRVSDTQYF,TGTGCCAGCAGCAGCCGAGACAGGGTATCAGATACGCAGTATTTT,TRBJ2-3,TRBV2,NA,TRBD1
CASSVGAGTAYEQYF,TGTGCCAGCAGCGTGGGGGCAGGAACCGCCTACGAGCAGTACTTC,TRBJ2-7,TRBV9,few,NA
CASSQTSGRALFADYEQYF,TGCGCCAGCAGCCAAACTAGCGGGAGGGCCTTGTTTGCTGACTACGAGCAGTACTTC,TRBJ2-7,TRBV4-1,NA,TRBD2
CASSRRTGGQETQYF,TGTGCCAGCAGTCGTCGGACAGGGGGCCAAGAGACCCAGTACTTC,TRBJ2-5,TRBV6-5,once,TRBD1
CASSLSPTLEQYF,TGTGCCAGCAGCCTCAGTCCTACCCTCGAGCAGTACTTC,TRBJ2-7,TRBV9,NA,NA
CASSSSAPIRAQYF,TGTGCCAGCAGCTCCAGCGCCCCAATCCGGGCCCAGTACTTC,TRBJ2-5,TRBV2,NA,NA
CASSRQGVGGYTF,TGTGCCAGCAGTAGACAGGGGGTAGGCGGCTACACCTTC,TRBJ1-2,TRBV28,NA,TRBD1
CASSLESGKANEKLFF,TGTGCCAGCAGCTTAGAGTCTGGGAAGGCTAATGAAAAACTGTTTTTT,TRBJ1-4,TRBV11-1,NA,NA
CAISEARGSATYEQYF,TGTGCCATCAGTGAGGCGAGGGGCAGTGCCACCTACGAGCAGTACTTC,TRBJ2-7,TRBV6-1,once,NA
CASSRGAYEQYF,TGCGCCAGCAGTAGGGGGGCCTACGAGCAGTACTTC,TRBJ2-7,TRBV10-2,NA,NA
CASSPPGTGVYGYTF,TGTGCCAGCTCACCACCGGGGACAGGAGTCTATGGCTACACCTTC,TRBJ1-2,TRBV18,NA,TRBD1
CASSLLAGGTDTQYF,TGTGCCAGCAGCTTACTAGCGGGGGGTACAGATACGCAGTATTTT,TRBJ2-3,TRBV7-2,NA,TRBD2
CASSFVDEQYF,TGTGCCAGCAGTTTTGTGGACGAGCAGTACTTC,TRBJ2-7,TRBV28,NA,NA
CASSINMAGNNSPLHF,TGTGCCAGTAGTATAAATATGGCGGGAAATAATTCACCCCTCCACTTT,TRBJ1-6,TRBV19,NA,NA
CASSPPPGANEQYF,TGTGCCAGCAGTCCTCCTCCTGGGGCCAACGAGCAGTACTTC,TRBJ2-7,TRBV28,NA,NA
CASSQDLRGGGETQYF,TGCGCCAGCAGCCAAGATCTCCGGGGGGGCGGGGAGACCCAGTACTTC,TRBJ2-5,TRBV4-3,NA,TRBD2
CASSNGGSGNTIYF,TGTGCCAGCAGCAACGGGGGCTCTGGAAACACCATATATTTT,TRBJ1-3,TRBV21-1,NA,NA
CASSVRRGYDTQYF,TGTGCCAGCAGCGTGCGAAGGGGCTACGATACGCAGTATTTT,TRBJ2-3,TRBV11-3,NA,NA
CASRTSGQGSDTQYF,TGTGCCAGCAGGACCTCGGGACAGGGGTCAGATACGCAGTATTTT,TRBJ2-3,TRBV6-5,once,TRBD1
CASSRGARAYNYGYTF,TGTGCCAGCAGCAGAGGGGCCAGGGCCTATAACTATGGCTACACCTTC,TRBJ1-2,TRBV21-1,NA,NA
CASSLVTGGSLYGYTF,TGTGCCAGCAGCTTAGTCACAGGGGGGTCCCTCTATGGCTACACCTTC,TRBJ1-2,TRBV7-8,NA,TRBD1
CASSLGGSGWDNSPLHF,TGTGCCAGCAGCTTAGGAGGCTCGGGATGGGATAATTCACCCCTCCACTTT,TRBJ1-6,TRBV7-2,NA,NA